These T cell receptor beta chains were read from a single sample in a study of breast tumors, draining lymph nodes, adjacent tissues. TCRdb used MiXCR to reprocess the multiplex PCR reads, holding one entry per CDR3 protein. The repertoire holds 20,000 to 25,000 distinct CDR3 sequences, with more than 25% as singletons. The sample was breast tumor tissue. All receptors come from a female donor with breast cancer. Some clones in this sample may be carry-over from other donors' samples. Both conserved end residues are part of each CDR3. A D gene is named only where the DNA matches it firmly. Expanded clones get a size class; other rows say once, few or many, or leave the size out.

>TRBV25-1|TRBD2|TRBJ2-1|once
CASSEQGTSGSSYNEQFF
TGTGCCAGCAGTGAGCAGGGGACTAGCGGTAGCTCCTACAATGAGCAGTTCTTC
>TRBV18|-|TRBJ2-2|-
CASSPIVTLRGTGELFF
TGTGCCAGCTCACCTATTGTCACCCTCCGGGGCACCGGGGAGCTGTTTTTT
>TRBV5-1|TRBD2|TRBJ2-1|-
CVSREDSYSEQFF
TGCGTCAGCCGGGAGGACTCCTACAGTGAGCAGTTCTTC
>TRBV11-3|TRBD1|TRBJ1-2|many
CASGPRDRDGYTF
TGTGCCAGCGGCCCTCGGGACAGGGACGGCTACACCTTC
>TRBV4-1|-|TRBJ2-7|-
CASGQDLEQPYEQYF
TGCGCCAGCGGCCAAGATCTGGAGCAGCCCTACGAGCAGTACTTC
>TRBV9|-|TRBJ2-3|-
CASGRPSTDTQYF
TGTGCCAGCGGGAGACCTAGCACAGATACGCAGTATTTT
>TRBV4-1|-|TRBJ2-2|many
CASSHLGARRHGELFF
TGCGCCAGCAGCCACTTGGGGGCTAGAAGGCACGGGGAGCTGTTTTTT
>TRBV5-6|-|TRBJ2-7|many
CASSLVGDEQYF
TGTGCCAGCAGCTTGGTGGGCGACGAGCAGTACTTC
>TRBV28|-|TRBJ2-1|many
CATQRGLGEQFF
TGTGCCACCCAGCGAGGACTGGGCGAGCAGTTCTTC
>TRBV29-1|-|TRBJ2-7|medium-sized
CSVEAGASQSRQYF
TGCAGCGTTGAGGCAGGGGCGAGCCAATCGCGGCAGTACTTC
>TRBV7-8|TRBD1|TRBJ1-4|many
CASSQVPPGQGNEKLFF
TGTGCCAGCAGCCAAGTTCCTCCGGGACAGGGTAATGAAAAACTGTTTTTT
>TRBV10-3|-|TRBJ2-3|many
CAISPLKNTDTQYF
TGTGCCATCAGTCCCCTTAAGAACACAGATACGCAGTATTTT
>TRBV11-2|-|TRBJ1-2|-
CAGSSSGIGVGYTF
TGTGCCGGCAGCTCCTCCGGGATAGGGGTCGGCTACACCTTC
>TRBV11-3|-|TRBJ2-7|many
CASSLRGSGIASYEQYF
TGTGCCAGCAGCCTCAGGGGGAGCGGGATAGCCTCCTACGAGCAGTACTTC
>TRBV29-1|-|TRBJ1-2|-
CSVDWQGGGYTF
TGCAGCGTTGATTGGCAGGGCGGTGGCTACACCTTC
>TRBV6-1|TRBD2|TRBJ2-1|many
CASSTTRTSGRGIYNEQFF
TGTGCCAGCAGCACCACGAGAACTAGCGGGAGGGGGATCTACAATGAGCAGTTCTTC
>TRBV5-4|TRBD1|TRBJ1-6|once
CASSSGTGYNSPLHF
TGTGCCAGCAGCTCCGGGACAGGGTATAATTCACCCCTCCACTTT
>TRBV10-3|-|TRBJ1-5|once
CAISESTDDGSNQPQHF
TGTGCCATCAGTGAGTCGACAGACGATGGGAGCAATCAGCCCCAGCATTTT
>TRBV14|-|TRBJ2-7|many
CASSPIFGISEGQYF
TGTGCCAGCAGCCCAATTTTCGGGATTTCGGAGGGGCAGTACTTC
>TRBV3-2|-|TRBJ2-1|few
CAKPGSLMGLNTYNEQFF
TGTGCCAAACCCGGAAGTCTGATGGGACTAAACACCTACAATGAGCAGTTCTTC
>TRBV10-3|-|TRBJ2-5|many
CAIRHGTEQETQYF
TGTGCCATCAGACATGGGACGGAGCAAGAGACCCAGTACTTC
>TRBV7-9|TRBD2|TRBJ2-3|-
CASSFGLAGGTDTQYF
TGTGCCAGCAGCTTTGGACTAGCGGGAGGGACAGATACGCAGTATTTT
>TRBV7-9|TRBD1|TRBJ1-4|many
CASTQSRGRGEKLFF
TGTGCCAGCACCCAGTCCAGGGGGCGAGGTGAAAAACTGTTTTTT
>TRBV20-1|TRBD2|TRBJ2-1|medium-sized
CSARDRLAGVGEQFF
TGCAGTGCTAGAGATCGGCTAGCGGGAGTGGGTGAGCAGTTCTTC
>TRBV20-1|-|TRBJ2-1|many
CSGGTHNEQFF
TGCAGTGGAGGGACCCACAATGAGCAGTTCTTC
>TRBV20-1|-|TRBJ1-2|once
CSARWGGDTF
TGCAGTGCTAGATGGGGGGGGGACACCTTC
>TRBV15|TRBD2|TRBJ2-1|-
CATSRGGSSGRPSEQFF
TGTGCCACCAGCAGAGGTGGGAGTAGCGGGAGACCCAGTGAGCAATTCTTC
>TRBV9|TRBD1|TRBJ2-1|many
CASSVASGGSEQFF
TGTGCCAGCAGCGTGGCGTCAGGGGGAAGTGAGCAGTTCTTC
>TRBV20-1|TRBD1|TRBJ1-5|many
CSADSGTGVHQPQHF
TGCAGTGCCGACTCCGGGACAGGGGTGCATCAGCCCCAGCATTTT
>TRBV27|-|TRBJ2-6|many
CASSLHSGANVLTF
TGTGCCAGCAGTCTACACTCTGGGGCCAACGTCCTGACTTTC
>TRBV9|-|TRBJ2-2|many
CASSYNPVTTGGELFF
TGTGCCAGCAGCTACAACCCCGTGACTACGGGCGGGGAGCTGTTTTTT
>TRBV19|TRBD2|TRBJ2-5|-
CASSIGFKGLAGKETQYF
TGTGCCAGTAGTATAGGGTTCAAGGGACTAGCGGGAAAAGAGACCCAGTACTTC
>TRBV28|-|TRBJ1-5|-
CASSSRWGWDQPQHF
TGTGCCAGCAGTTCAAGGTGGGGCTGGGATCAGCCCCAGCATTTT
>TRBV11-3|-|TRBJ2-1|many
CASSLAAVQFF
TGTGCCAGCAGCTTAGCGGCAGTGCAGTTCTTC
>TRBV4-2|TRBD2|TRBJ2-2|once
CASSQGVAGANTGELFF
TGTGCCAGCAGCCAAGGGGTGGCGGGAGCGAACACCGGGGAGCTGTTTTTT
>TRBV28|TRBD1|TRBJ1-2|few
CASSFSGTGSSYGYTF
TGTGCCAGCAGTTTTAGTGGGACAGGGTCTTCCTATGGCTACACCTTC
>TRBV5-4|TRBD1|TRBJ2-7|many
CASSLDRFHEQYF
TGTGCCAGCAGCCTGGACAGGTTCCACGAGCAGTACTTC
>TRBV12-3/TRBV12-4|-|TRBJ1-5|-
CASSSSYSNQPQHF
TGTGCCAGCAGTTCCAGTTATAGCAATCAGCCCCAGCATTTT
>TRBV5-1|-|TRBJ1-6|-
CASSPADGDNSPLHF
TGCGCCAGCAGCCCGGCTGACGGAGATAATTCACCCCTCCACTTT
>TRBV18|TRBD2|TRBJ2-1|few
CASSQGGSGSFDNEQFF
TGTGCCAGCTCGCAGGGAGGGAGCGGGAGTTTCGACAATGAGCAGTTCTTC
>TRBV28|TRBD2|TRBJ2-1|many
CASLAGYSYNEQFF
TGTGCCAGTCTAGCGGGATACTCCTACAATGAGCAGTTCTTC
>TRBV5-1|-|TRBJ1-2|-
CASSRATAGQYGYTF
TGCGCCAGCAGCCGGGCCACCGCCGGGCAGTATGGCTACACCTTC
>TRBV9|-|TRBJ2-7|medium-sized
CASSVGSGPSYEQYF
TGTGCCAGCAGCGTAGGTAGCGGTCCTTCCTACGAGCAGTACTTC
>TRBV4-2|-|TRBJ2-3|-
CASSQTPRSSAPSTDTQSF
TGTGCCAGCAGCCAAACGCCCCGCTCTAGCGCTCCTAGCACAGATACGCAGTCTTTT
>TRBV28|TRBD1|TRBJ1-2|many
CASSDRGRGYGYTF
TGTGCCAGCAGCGACAGGGGGCGCGGCTATGGCTACACCTTC
>TRBV6-1|-|TRBJ1-5|-
CASSVRRWADAHF
TGTGCCAGCAGTGTGAGGAGGTGGGCGGATGCGCATTTT
>TRBV20-1|-|TRBJ2-1|many
CSASANEQFF
TGCAGTGCTAGTGCCAATGAGCAGTTCTTC
>TRBV29-1|TRBD2|TRBJ2-2|many
CSVARLAAQNTGELFF
TGCAGCGTTGCAAGACTAGCGGCCCAGAACACCGGGGAGCTGTTTTTT
>TRBV2|-|TRBJ2-7|many
CASSVQLPYEQYF
TGTGCCAGCAGTGTCCAATTACCCTACGAGCAGTACTTC
>TRBV5-1|-|TRBJ2-1|many
CASSRSPGEQFF
TGCGCCAGCAGCCGTTCTCCGGGTGAGCAGTTCTTC
>TRBV19|TRBD2|TRBJ2-1|-
CASSASGSGYNEQFF
TGTGCCAGTAGTGCTAGCGGGAGCGGGTACAATGAGCAGTTCTTC
>TRBV12-3/TRBV12-4|-|TRBJ2-1|many
CASSPRDGYNNEQFF
TGTGCCAGCAGCCCCCGGGACGGATATAACAATGAGCAGTTCTTC
>TRBV20-1|-|TRBJ1-1|-
CSAPLRVRTEAFF
TGCAGTGCTCCACTTAGGGTACGGACTGAAGCTTTCTTT
>TRBV15|TRBD1|TRBJ2-7|medium-sized
CATSTVGIGGQGAYEQYF
TGTGCCACCAGCACAGTGGGAATAGGGGGACAGGGGGCCTACGAGCAGTACTTC
>TRBV5-4|TRBD1|TRBJ2-7|many
CASSLVQGVGYEQYF
TGTGCCAGCAGCTTGGTTCAGGGGGTGGGCTACGAGCAGTACTTC
>TRBV6-1|-|TRBJ1-4|many
CASTHPWNAGLFF
TGTGCCAGCACCCACCCGTGGAATGCCGGGCTGTTTTTT
>TRBV5-4|TRBD1|TRBJ2-1|many
CASSLGTGYHNEQFF
TGTGCCAGCAGCTTAGGGACAGGGTACCACAATGAGCAGTTCTTC
>TRBV6-1|TRBD2|TRBJ2-1|-
CASSPTAGGSNEQFF
TGTGCCAGCAGCCCCACAGCGGGGGGAAGCAATGAGCAGTTCTTC
>TRBV6-4|-|TRBJ2-1|many
CASARRLESGEQFF
TGTGCCAGCGCCCGACGGCTCGAATCCGGCGAGCAGTTCTTC
>TRBV25-1|TRBD1|TRBJ2-2|many
CASSAHRGQGLNAGELFF
TGTGCCAGCAGTGCTCACAGGGGACAGGGATTAAACGCCGGGGAGCTGTTTTTT